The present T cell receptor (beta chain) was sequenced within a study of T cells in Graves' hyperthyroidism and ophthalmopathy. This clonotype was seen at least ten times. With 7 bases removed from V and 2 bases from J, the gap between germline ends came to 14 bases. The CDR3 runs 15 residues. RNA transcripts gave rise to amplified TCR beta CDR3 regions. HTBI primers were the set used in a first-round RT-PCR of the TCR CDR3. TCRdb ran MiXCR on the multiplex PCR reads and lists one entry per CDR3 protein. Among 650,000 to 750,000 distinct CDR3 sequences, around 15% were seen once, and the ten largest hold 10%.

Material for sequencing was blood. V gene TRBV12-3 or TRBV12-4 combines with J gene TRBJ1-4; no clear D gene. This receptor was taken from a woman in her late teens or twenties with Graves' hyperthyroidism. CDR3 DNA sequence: TGTGCCAGCAAGATGAGCGGCTTGACTAATGAAAAACTGTTTTTT. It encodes CASKMSGLTNEKLFF.